These 14 T cell receptor beta chains share one sample of origin, sequenced in a study of T cells in Graves' hyperthyroidism and ophthalmopathy. RNA transcripts yielded amplified TCR beta CDR3 regions. HTBI primers were used for first-round RT-PCR of the TCR CDR3. TCRdb passed the multiplex PCR reads through MiXCR, listing each CDR3 protein once. The sample gives about 400,000 distinct CDR3 sequences, just under 15% of which show up once; roughly 33% is in the top ten. Sequencing was carried out using blood. The receptors shown here come from a woman younger than 45 with Graves' hyperthyroidism.

This clonotype showed up many times. This chain links TRBV28 with TRBJ2-2; TRBD1 aligns across 10 bases. Trimming removed 2 bases from V and 5 bases from J; junction bases left unmatched: 2. Germline CDR1 MDHEN, CDR2 SYDVKM. CDR3 length equals 15 residues. This CDR3 is CASSLGTGETGELFF. DNA of the CDR3: TGTGCCAGCAGTTTAGGGACAGGGGAAACCGGGGAGCTGTTTTTT.

The rearrangement uses TRBV19 and TRBJ2-7; no clear D. Trimming pared 4 bases from V and 2 bases from J, leaving 12 bases between. CDR1 is LNHDA and CDR2 is SQIVND in the germline V gene (reference sequence). This CDR3 comprises 14 residues. The CDR3 loop is CASSRPGTTYEQYF. As DNA, the CDR3 is TGTGCCAGTAGTAGGCCAGGAACGACCTACGAGCAGTACTTC.

This clonotype showed up just a few times. V usage is TRBV29-1 and J usage is TRBJ2-3; 7 bases agree with TRBD2. V shed 4 bases, J shed 4 bases, and the junction held 14 bases outside the gene matches. CDR1 and CDR2 from the germline V gene are SQVTM and ANQGSEA. This CDR3 spans 16 amino acids. The DNA for the CDR3 is TGCAGCGTTGTCGGGTTGTGGGAGGGGTTCCCAGATACGCAGTATTTT. This translates into CSVVGLWEGFPDTQYF.

V gene TRBV4-2 combines with J gene TRBJ2-2; D gene unclear. Trimming cost V 6 bases and J 1 base, with 6 bases left between them. Germline V gene sequence: CDR1 LGHNA, CDR2 YNFKEQ. CDR3 length: 13 amino acids. The CDR3 loop is CASRIGNTGELFF. Written as DNA, the CDR3 is TGTGCCAGCAGGATAGGGAACACCGGGGAGCTGTTTTTT.

This clonotype was seen at least ten times. V is TRBV7-9 and J is TRBJ2-5; D unclear. V lost 5 bases, J lost 6 bases, and 7 bases lay in between. The CDR3 extends over 11 amino acids. In germline, CDR1 is SEHNR, CDR2 FQNEAQ (reference sequence). The CDR3 spells CASSPTQTQYF. The DNA for the CDR3 is TGTGCCAGCAGCCCGACACAGACCCAGTACTTC.

V gene TRBV30 combines with J gene TRBJ1-1; D perhaps matches TRBD1 (6 bases). CDR3 length: 13 residues. V lost 3 bases and J lost 7, with 15 bases in between. In germline, CDR1 is GTSNPN, CDR2 SVGIG (reference sequence). The CDR3 nucleotides read TGTGCCTGGAGCGCTCGCCAGGGGTTTGAAGCTTTCTTT. Translating gives CAWSARQGFEAFF.

V and J are TRBV20-1 and TRBJ2-4; 8 positions agree with TRBD1. Trimming at V came to 2 bases and at J to 3 bases, leaving 12 bases not matched to a gene. CDR3 length: 17 amino acids. CDR1 is DFQATT and CDR2 is SNEGSKA in the germline V gene (reference sequence). The DNA for the CDR3 is TGCAGTGCTAGAAACCCACAGGGGGTTTATTTCAAAAACATTCAGTACTTC. It codes for CSARNPQGVYFKNIQYF.

This clonotype was detected ten times or more. The chain is built from TRBV30 and TRBJ2-5, with a weak D call TRBD2 (6 bases). CDR3 length equals 14 residues. V shed 2 bases and J shed 1 base, with 11 bases lying between them. Germline assignment: CDR1 GTSNPN and CDR2 SVGIG (reference sequence). The CDR3 loop is CAWSSTSPQETQYF. CDR3 nucleotides: TGTGCCTGGAGTTCGACTAGTCCCCAAGAGACCCAGTACTTC.

This clonotype occurred many times. The genes are TRBV30 and TRBJ2-7; perhaps TRBD2 as D (5 bases). Germline lookup yields CDR1 GTSNPN and CDR2 SVGIG (reference sequence). The CDR3 contains 14 residues. V dropped 8 bases and J dropped 0 bases, with 17 bases sitting between them. CDR3 loop: CARPLRAYSYEQYF. The CDR3, as DNA: TGTGCCAGGCCCTTGAGGGCGTACTCCTACGAGCAGTACTTC.

In regard to this clonotype: One end of the junction fails to match germline, which may point to a read error. This sequence joins TRBV12-3 or TRBV12-4 and TRBJ2-3; D uncertain. The CDR3 has 13 amino acids. The DNA for the CDR3 is TGTGCCGGCAGTTTTCCAGGAACAGATACGCAGTATTTT. This translates into CAGSFPGTDTQYF.

This clonotype was observed a handful of times. This chain uses TRBV6-1 with TRBJ1-1, with TRBD1 identical over 10 bases. With V trimmed by 8 bases and J by 10 bases, 16 bases remained unmatched. The CDR3 loop spans 15 amino acids. Germline V gene sequence: CDR1 MNHNS, CDR2 SASEGT. The CDR3 nucleotides read TGTGCCAGCCATACGTGGGACAGGGGCCATCGGGGAGCTTTCTTT. Amino acids: CASHTWDRGHRGAFF.

This clonotype was detected many times. At one end the junction does not follow the germline gene, possibly because of a read error. The chain has TRBV5-1 and TRBJ2-5; a possible D gene is TRBD1 (6 bases). CDR3 length equals 13 residues. Germline values: CDR1 SGHRS, CDR2 YFSETQ. The chain's CDR3 is CASSLQGEETQYF. For the CDR3, the DNA is TGTGCCAGCTCATTACAGGGAGAGGAGACCCAGTACTTC.

The V and J genes are TRBV15 and TRBJ2-1; 7 bases map to TRBD1. The germline gives CDR1 LNHNV, CDR2 YYDKDF (reference sequence). The V and J ends lost 1 base and 5 bases, in that order; junction bases with no gene match: 5. The CDR3 is 15 residues long. The CDR3 bases are TGTGCCACCAGCAGAGGGACAGGAACTAACAATGAGCAGTTCTTC. Its translation is CATSRGTGTNNEQFF.

The sample holds many counts of this clonotype. This rearrangement joins TRBV7-8 to TRBJ2-1, with D perhaps matching TRBD2 (6 bases). Germline CDR1 and CDR2: SGHVS and FQNEAQ. With 6 bases removed from V and 8 bases from J, the gap between germline ends came to 20 bases. The CDR3 runs to 15 residues. DNA of the CDR3: TGTGCCAGCAGAGCGGGCGGGCGGGTTCTGGATGAGCAGTTCTTC. Its translation: CASRAGGRVLDEQFF.